This T cell receptor beta chain was retrieved from a study of human T cells and chemical hapten exposure. Study-wide findings and caveats: Once DPC sensitization occurred, TCRs above 1 in 1000 frequency showed no change.

A remark on this clonotype: Its matching antigen is unknown.

The CDR3 covers 16 residues. After removal of 4 bases from V and 0 bases from J, the junction contained 8 bases not matched to a gene. From germline, CDR1 is SGHNT and CDR2 YYREEE (reference sequence). TCRdb re-derived calls from the RACE reads in MiXCR, one entry per CDR3 protein. The sample holds approximately 75,000 distinct CDR3 sequences, 8.5% seen once. As for time point: patch test 2, 6 weeks after DPC sensitization. Treatment given: therapeutic diphenylcyclopropenone sensitization with weekly scalp DPC. The rearrangement joins TRBV5-4 to TRBJ2-3; TRBD1 aligns across 7 bases. This TCR was sampled from a woman aged 45-65 years with alopecia areata. Some clones in this sample may be carry-over from other donors' samples. Sequencing used whole blood, obtained in connection with sensitization to the hapten diphenylcyclopropenone (DPC). CDR3 sequence reads: CASSAGQAPSTDTQYF. In DNA form, the CDR3 reads TGTGCCAGCAGCGCCGGACAGGCCCCGAGCACAGATACGCAGTATTTT.